The 25 T cell receptor beta chains listed next were all sequenced from one sample in a study of shared clonotypes between healthy human individuals. The table came from immunoSEQ multiplex PCR; TCRdb's copy has only in-frame clones and leaves some out. The table lists 550,000 to 600,000 clones, 70% to 80% of them singletons, with about 12% in the top ten. The sample taken for sequencing was PBMCs. The receptors were gathered from a woman in her thirties or forties in good health. Some clones in this sample may be carry-over from other donors' samples.

V gene TRBV30 combines with J gene TRBJ1-5, with a weak D call TRBD1 (5 bases). V was pared by 0 bases and J by 6 bases, with 12 bases between. Germline V gene sequence: CDR1 GTSNPN, CDR2 SVGIG (reference sequence). This CDR3 has 14 residues. This chain's CDR3 is CAWSVRVGVQPQHF. DNA for the CDR3: TGTGCCTGGAGTGTACGAGTAGGGGTTCAGCCCCAGCATTTT.

Points on this clone: A much larger clonotype is one base distant, so this may be a read error. The chain has TRBV5-4 and TRBJ2-5, with unresolved D. The CDR3 consists of 11 residues. Germline values: CDR1 SGHNT, CDR2 YYREEE (reference sequence). CDR3 in DNA: TGTGCCAGCAGCCGTTACTACGAGCAGCACTTC. Protein sequence: CASSRYYEQHF.

This clone appeared once. V gene TRBV11-2 combines with J gene TRBJ2-3; TRBD2 agrees at 8 bases. The CDR3 loop spans 15 amino acids. Germline loops: CDR1 SGHAT, CDR2 FQNNGV. The junction had 4 bases not matched to a gene; V was cut back by 3 bases and J by 2 bases. CDR3 DNA: TGTGCCAGCAGCTTTAGCGGGACCCTCACAGATACGCAGTATTTT. Encoded protein: CASSFSGTLTDTQYF.

The V and J genes are TRBV5-1 and TRBJ2-7; TRBD1 agrees at 9 bases. The CDR3 has 14 residues. J gave up 5 bases and V 5 bases, and 8 bases lay outside the gene matches. Germline CDR1 and CDR2: SGHRS and YFSETQ. The CDR3 loop is CASSRGTGTHEQYF. The CDR3 nucleotides are TGCGCCAGCAGTAGGGGGACAGGGACACACGAGCAGTACTTC.

The V gene is TRBV27, the J gene TRBJ2-2, with D unresolved. The germline V gene has CDR1 MNHEY and CDR2 SMNVEV (reference sequence). Trimming pared 4 bases from V and 5 bases from J, leaving 11 bases between. The CDR3 is made up of 14 amino acids. CDR3 loop: CASSSAQRTGELFF. The CDR3, as DNA: TGTGCCAGCAGTTCGGCCCAGCGTACCGGGGAGCTGTTTTTT.

This clone was recorded at least ten times. The sample contains more than one DNA sequence encoding this CDR3. The gene calls are TRBV7-2 and TRBJ2-3, with 7 bases matching TRBD2. The CDR3 is 14 amino acids. Trimming at V came to 3 bases and at J to 7 bases, leaving 7 bases not matched to a gene. CDR1 and CDR2 from the germline V gene are SGHTA and FQGNSA. The CDR3 loop reads CASSFGGSSNTQYF. CDR3 DNA: TGTGCCAGCAGCTTTGGCGGGAGTTCCAATACGCAGTATTTT. Together with reference TRBV7-2 and TRBJ2-3, the CDR3 gives the full variable domain: GAGVSQSPSNKVTEKGKDVELRCDPISGHTALYWYRQSLGQGLEFLIYFQGNSAPDKSGLPSDRFSAERTGGSVSTLTIQRTQQEDSAVYLCASSFGGSSNTQYFGPGTRLTVL.

The chain recombines TRBV30 with TRBJ1-2, with no clear D. Germline-derived CDR1 and CDR2 are GTSNPN and SVGIG (reference sequence). V lost 4 bases, J lost 7 bases, and 13 bases lay in between. This CDR3 comprises 12 residues. In nucleotides, the CDR3 is TGTGCCTGGACCAGCAAGGAAATTGGCTACACCTTC. Amino acid sequence: CAWTSKEIGYTF.

Only a few counts were recorded for this clone. Given a far larger clone just one base away, this is likely a sequencing read error. This chain links TRBV30 with TRBJ2-7; D unclear. The CDR3 covers 11 residues. Germline-derived CDR1 and CDR2 are GTSNPN and SVGIG (reference sequence). The CDR3: CAWERNYERYF. CDR3 coding DNA: TGTGCCTGGGAACGTAACTACGAGCGGTACTTC.

The V and J genes are TRBV7-2 and TRBJ2-1; 10 bases agree with TRBD2. Germline values: CDR1 SGHTA, CDR2 FQGNSA. J gave up 3 bases and V 4 bases, and 3 bases lay outside the gene matches. CDR3 length: 15 residues. The CDR3 loop reads CASSYGTSDYNEQFF. DNA for the CDR3: TGTGCCAGCAGCTACGGGACTAGCGACTACAATGAGCAGTTCTTC.

The V gene is TRBV11-2, the J gene TRBJ1-3, with unresolved D. CDR3 size: 13 residues. The germline V gene encodes CDR1 SGHAT and CDR2 FQNNGV. Trimming cost V 9 bases and J 3 bases, with 12 bases left between them. DNA for the CDR3: TGTGCCAGTCGGCGGGCCGGTGGAAACACCATATATTTT. As protein: CASRRAGGNTIYF.

This sequence joins TRBV4-1 and TRBJ1-2; 8 bases agree with TRBD1. The length of the CDR3 is 18 residues. J was trimmed by 6 bases and V by 4 bases; bases with no gene match: 19. Germline CDR1 MGHRA, CDR2 YSYEKL. The CDR3 here is CASSPRRPAGGGSDGYTF. CDR3 coding DNA: TGCGCCAGCAGCCCCAGAAGGCCGGCAGGGGGCGGGTCGGATGGCTACACCTTC.

CDR3 coding DNA: TGTGCCACGGGACTAGACACCGGGGAGCTGTTTTTT. Translation: CATGLDTGELFF. The chain has TRBV10-3 and TRBJ2-2, with 8 bases that match TRBD2. The J segment lost 3 bases and the V segment lost 10 bases, leaving 1 base of the junction unmatched. The CDR3 is 12 residues long. Germline-derived CDR1 and CDR2 are ENHRY and SYGVKD.

In its sample, this clone was seen a few times. V gene TRBV7-3 combines with J gene TRBJ2-1; TRBD1 matches 8 bases. This CDR3 spans 15 amino acids. V was pared by 4 bases and J by 4 bases, with 6 bases of the junction left unmatched. Germline assignment: CDR1 SGHTA and CDR2 FQGTGA. CDR3 nucleotide sequence: TGTGCCAGCAGCTCTGGGGGACAGGTATACAATGAGCAGTTCTTC. Translating gives CASSSGGQVYNEQFF.

The genes are TRBV18 and TRBJ2-7; D gene ambiguous. Trimming shortened V by 2 bases and J by 7 bases, and 9 bases separated the two germline ends. CDR1 is KGHSH and CDR2 is LQKENI in the germline V gene. This CDR3 spans 12 amino acids. The CDR3: CASSPGGEEQYF. The CDR3 nucleotides read TGTGCCAGCTCACCAGGTGGAGAAGAGCAGTACTTC. Based on the CDR3 plus reference TRBV18 and TRBJ2-7, the full variable domain is NAGVMQNPRHLVRRRGQEARLRCSPMKGHSHVYWYRQLPEEGLKFMVYLQKENIIDESGMPKERFSAEFPKEGPSILRIQQVVRGDSAAYFCASSPGGEEQYFGPGTRLTVT.

The V gene is TRBV13, the J gene TRBJ2-1, with 7 positions matching TRBD2. CDR3 size: 17 residues. Trimming at V came to 4 bases and at J to 10 bases, leaving 19 bases not matched to a gene. Germline CDR1 is PRHDT and CDR2 is FYEKMQ (reference sequence). CDR3 loop: CASSSSPSSAGRGEQFF. DNA of the CDR3: TGTGCCAGCAGCTCCAGCCCCTCTAGCGCGGGGAGGGGCGAGCAGTTCTTC.

The V and J genes are TRBV7-7 and TRBJ2-5, with a possible D match to TRBD2 (5 bases). Germline V gives CDR1 SSHAT, CDR2 FNYEAQ (reference sequence). The germline V and J ends were trimmed by 1 base and 0 bases, with 9 bases remaining between them. This CDR3 has 15 residues. CDR3 nucleotide sequence: TGTGCCAGCAGCTTAGATTCGGGGTACCAAGAGACCCAGTACTTC. It yields the protein CASSLDSGYQETQYF.

V gene TRBV7-3 combines with J gene TRBJ2-1; unclear D gene. Deletions cut 4 bases from V and 7 bases from J, with 11 bases between. The CDR3 extends over 13 amino acids. Looked up from germline, CDR1 is SGHTA and CDR2 is FQGTGA. Written as DNA, the CDR3 is TGTGCCAGCAGCTCCCACGGCGAGAATGAGCAGTTCTTC. This translates into CASSSHGENEQFF.

In the case of this clone: Other nucleotide sequences from this sample produce the same CDR3. This rearrangement joins TRBV5-1 to TRBJ2-3; 11 nucleotides line up with TRBD2. Looked up from germline, CDR1 is SGHRS and CDR2 is YFSETQ. V lost 0 bases, J lost 4 bases, and 1 base stayed unmatched. The CDR3 is 15 residues long. CDR3 in amino acids: CASSLALAGADTQYF. CDR3 in DNA: TGCGCCAGCAGCTTGGCACTAGCGGGAGCAGATACGCAGTATTTT. Looking up the rest from reference TRBV5-1 and TRBJ2-3 gives the full variable domain: KAGVTQTPRYLIKTRGQQVTLSCSPISGHRSVSWYQQTPGQGLQFLFEYFSETQRNKGNFPGRFSGRQFSNSRSEMNVSTLELGDSALYLCASSLALAGADTQYFGPGTRLTVL.

With regard to this clone: A read error is possible here, since a much larger clone lies one base away. Additional DNA sequences in this sample encode the identical CDR3. The chain links TRBV29-1 to TRBJ2-7; D remains unclear. The germline V gene has CDR1 SQVTM and CDR2 ANQGSEA. The CDR3 has 14 amino acids. This chain's CDR3 is CSVEVLTDSYGQYF. CDR3 coding DNA: TGCAGCGTTGAGGTGTTGACTGACTCCTACGGGCAGTACTTC.

The rearrangement links TRBV7-2 to TRBJ2-4; D remains ambiguous. Per germline, CDR1 SGHTA and CDR2 FQGNSA. The CDR3 loop spans 14 amino acids. Between the trimmed V and J ends, which lost 6 bases and 4 bases, there was a span of 13 bases. CDR3 DNA sequence: TGTGCCAGCAGACAACCGGACCCTAAAAACATTCAGTACTTC. Its protein product is CASRQPDPKNIQYF.

CDR3 protein: CASSPGLAGVTYEQYF. The CDR3 DNA reads as TGTGCCAGCTCACCAGGACTAGCGGGAGTGACTTACGAGCAGTACTTC. This sequence joins TRBV18 and TRBJ2-7; 13 bases align to TRBD2. Germline loops: CDR1 KGHSH, CDR2 LQKENI. V lost 2 bases, J lost 4 bases, and 5 bases stayed unmatched. This CDR3 comprises 16 residues.

The J gene is TRBJ1-2, the V gene TRBV19; 9 positions match TRBD1. Germline V gives CDR1 LNHDA, CDR2 SQIVND (reference sequence). V dropped 7 bases and J dropped 8; count of bases not matched to a gene: 8. This CDR3 region has 13 residues. CDR3 in amino acids: CASTDRDREGYTF. CDR3 nucleotide sequence: TGTGCCAGTACCGACCGGGACAGGGAGGGCTACACCTTC.

The rearrangement joins TRBV5-1 to TRBJ2-5; 8 bases line up with TRBD2. Trimming removed 2 bases from V and 5 bases from J; junction bases left unmatched: 5. CDR1 and CDR2 (germline): SGHRS, YFSETQ. This CDR3 spans 14 amino acids. In DNA form, the CDR3 reads TGCGCCAGCAGCTTAGCGGGAGCGGGGGAGACCCAGTACTTC. Translated, it gives CASSLAGAGETQYF.

On this clone itself: This may stem from a read error, because a much larger clone lies one nucleotide away. This chain joins TRBV9 and TRBJ1-1; TRBD1 is a possible D gene (5 bases). The germline V gene encodes CDR1 SGDLS and CDR2 YYNGEE. The CDR3 consists of 13 residues. For the CDR3, the DNA is TGTGCCAGCAGCCCACAGACAGCTTCTGAAGCTTCCTTT. It encodes CASSPQTASEASF.

The chain links TRBV2 to TRBJ2-5; TRBD2 matches at 11 bases. The closer fit of TRBJ2-7 to the DNA end suggests the J call may be wrong. Germline loops: CDR1 SNHLY, CDR2 FYNNEI. The CDR3 length is 18 residues. DNA of the CDR3: TGTGCCAGCAGTGAATTCCTAGCGGGAGGTTTTTCACTGTACGAGCAGTACTTC. Translated: CASSEFLAGGFSLYEQYF.